A single TCR beta chain is shown here with its context. This sample stems from a study of blood T cell repertoires in COVID-19. Turning to the study itself: The samples span acute and convalescent COVID-19 from the United States, Italy and Spain. Nucleic acid was either cDNA or gDNA, and it came from T cells, B-cell-depleted T cells, or PBMCs.

In the authors' workflow: Amplifying reference gene primers gave estimates of nucleated cell counts. TCRdb's table, derived via immunoSEQ multiplex PCR, lists solely in-frame clones and lacks some. The V and J calls and the clone size are those of that table, but D and trimming were determined from the DNA. There are hundreds of thousands of clones in the sample; 85% to 90% occur only once, and approximately 7.3% lies in the top ten. One Seattle source followed patients from active infection through their disease course. This CDR3 comprises 14 residues. Germline lookup yields CDR1 WSHSY and CDR2 SAAADI. The junction had 6 bases not matched to a gene; V was cut back by 5 bases and J by 5 bases.

Sequenced input: peripheral blood. V and J are TRBV10-2 and TRBJ1-2; 9 bases agree with TRBD1. This TCR derives from a woman aged 70-85 years with COVID-19, enrolled during active disease. CDR3 coding DNA: TGCGCCAGCAGTCTGGGACAGGGCGTTTATGGCTACACCTTC. Translating gives CASSLGQGVYGYTF.